These 5 T cell receptor beta chains were sequenced from one sample in a study of breast tumors, draining lymph nodes, adjacent tissues. A single record per CDR3 protein comes from TCRdb applying MiXCR to the multiplex PCR reads. The sample carries over 10,000 distinct CDR3 sequences, about three quarters recorded once. Sequences were obtained from tumor-adjacent breast tissue. These receptors all stem from a female donor with breast cancer. Some clones in this sample may be carry-over from other donors' samples.

The J gene is TRBJ2-7, the V gene TRBV6-2 or TRBV6-3, with 8 positions matching TRBD2. Germline V gene lookup returns CDR1 MNHEY and CDR2 SVGEGT. Trimming cost V 4 bases and J 4 bases; bases outside gene matches: 15. The CDR3 has 17 amino acids. The CDR3 DNA reads as TGTGCCAGCAGTTTTAACCCTCTCAGAGCGGGAGTATACGAGCAGTACTTC. It specifies CASSFNPLRAGVYEQYF.

CDR3 DNA: TGTGCCACCAGCGACCGGGACCGATTCTATGGCTACACCTTC. Translating gives CATSDRDRFYGYTF. This rearrangement joins TRBV24-1 to TRBJ1-2, with D maybe TRBD1 (5 bases). Germline CDR1 and CDR2: KGHDR and SFDVKD. V was trimmed by 7 bases and J by 4 bases, leaving 15 bases between them. The CDR3 spans 14 residues.

The CDR3 nucleotides read TGTGCCAGTAGTCAGAGAAACACAGATACGCAGTATTTT. It specifies CASSQRNTDTQYF. The chain combines TRBV19 with TRBJ2-3; D gene unclear. V was pared by 5 bases and J by 2 bases, with 8 bases between. The CDR3 loop spans 13 amino acids. Germline V gene sequence: CDR1 LNHDA, CDR2 SQIVND (reference sequence).

The gene calls are TRBV2 and TRBJ2-7, with D possibly matching TRBD2 (6 bases). V shed 5 bases and J shed 4 bases, with 12 bases lying between them. This CDR3 contains 13 residues. Germline V gene sequence: CDR1 SNHLY, CDR2 FYNNEI. The CDR3 sequence is CASSRLVLYEQYF. The CDR3 coding sequence is TGTGCCAGCAGTCGACTAGTACTATACGAGCAGTACTTC.

The rearrangement uses TRBV20-1 and TRBJ2-5; unclear D gene. Germline-derived CDR1 and CDR2 are DFQATT and SNEGSKA (reference sequence). Trimming left V 4 bases short and J 1 base short, with 10 bases between. The CDR3 length is 13 residues. CDR3 sequence reads: CSATLGPQETQYF. The CDR3 nucleotides read TGCAGTGCTACCCTGGGTCCCCAAGAGACCCAGTACTTC.